The table lists the clone carrying this TCR beta chain with a count of one. The sample belongs to a study of shared T cell receptors in the human thymus. The method was immunoSEQ multiplex PCR; TCRdb's version includes in-frame clones alone and lacks a portion of them. Here the sample spans hundreds of thousands of clones, more than 70% being singletons. Per the germline V gene, CDR1 is LNHNV and CDR2 is YYDKDF (reference sequence). The V gene lost 1 base and the J gene lost 5 bases, with 2 bases spanning the gap. The CDR3 totals 11 residues. The same sample was also studied in work on human thymus T cells.

The source is a boy under two years old with a congenital heart defect. What was sequenced was thymocytes. The chain uses TRBV15 and TRBJ1-2; the D is unclear. The CDR3 loop reads CATSRAYGYTF. The DNA of the CDR3 is TGTGCCACCAGCAGAGCTTATGGCTACACCTTC. Full variable domain (remainder filled in from reference TRBV15 and TRBJ1-2): DAMVIQNPRYQVTQFGKPVTLSCSQTLNHNVMYWYQQKSSQAPKLLFHYYDKDFNNEADTPDNFQSRRPNTSFCFLDIRSPGLGDTAMYLCATSRAYGYTFGSGTRLTVV.